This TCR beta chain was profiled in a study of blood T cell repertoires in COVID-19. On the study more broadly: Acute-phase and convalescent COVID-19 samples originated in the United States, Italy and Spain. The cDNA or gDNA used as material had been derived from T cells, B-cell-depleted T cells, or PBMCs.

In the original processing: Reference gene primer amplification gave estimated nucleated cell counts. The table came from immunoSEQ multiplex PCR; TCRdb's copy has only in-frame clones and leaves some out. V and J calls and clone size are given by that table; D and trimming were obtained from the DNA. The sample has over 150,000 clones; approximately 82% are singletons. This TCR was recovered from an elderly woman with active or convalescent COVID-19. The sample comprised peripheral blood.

The CDR3 reads CASMPDLGRYNEQFF. As DNA, the CDR3 is TGTGCCAGCATGCCCGACTTGGGTCGGTACAATGAGCAGTTCTTC. This rearrangement joins TRBV2 to TRBJ2-1; D is unclear. The CDR3 loop spans 15 amino acids. Germline V CDR1 and CDR2: SNHLY, FYNNEI. Between the trimmed V and J ends, which lost 7 bases and 4 bases, there was a span of 17 bases.